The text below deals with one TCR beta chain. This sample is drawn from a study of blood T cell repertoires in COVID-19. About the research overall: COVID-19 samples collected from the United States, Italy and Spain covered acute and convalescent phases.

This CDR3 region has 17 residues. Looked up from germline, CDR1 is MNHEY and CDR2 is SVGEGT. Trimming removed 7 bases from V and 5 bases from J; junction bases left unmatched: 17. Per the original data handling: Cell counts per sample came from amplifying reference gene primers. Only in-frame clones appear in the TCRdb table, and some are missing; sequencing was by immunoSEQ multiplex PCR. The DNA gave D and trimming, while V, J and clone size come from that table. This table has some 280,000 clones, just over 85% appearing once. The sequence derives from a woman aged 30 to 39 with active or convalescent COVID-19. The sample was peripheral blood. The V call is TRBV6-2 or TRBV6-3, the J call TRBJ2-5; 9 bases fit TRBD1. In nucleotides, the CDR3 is TGTGCCAGCACCCCGGGACAGGGTTCCCCTATGGGGGAGACCCAGTACTTC. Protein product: CASTPGQGSPMGETQYF.